Following are 29 T cell receptor beta chains from one sample sequenced in a study of blood T cell repertoires in COVID-19. Assay: immunoSEQ multiplex PCR; the TCRdb copy retains only in-frame clones and omits some. The table shows about 120,000 clones, with around 76% occurring only once. The sequenced material came from peripheral blood. The origin of the receptors is a man in his 70s with acute or convalescent COVID-19.

V is TRBV24-1 and J is TRBJ2-2, with a tentative D call TRBD2 (5 bases). Germline loops: CDR1 KGHDR, CDR2 SFDVKD. The CDR3 loop spans 15 amino acids. The V and J ends lost 0 bases and 7 bases respectively, with 11 bases between them. CDR3 sequence reads: CATSDLGQRDGELFF. The CDR3 coding sequence is TGTGCCACCAGTGATTTGGGGCAACGGGACGGGGAGCTGTTTTTT.

The chain combines TRBV6-6 with TRBJ1-1; 7 nucleotides match TRBD1. CDR1 is MNHNY, CDR2 SVGAGI, per germline (reference sequence). The CDR3 is 12 residues long. V was clipped by 7 bases and J by 6 bases; unmatched bases: 5. CDR3: CASTLGTAEAFF. CDR3 in DNA: TGTGCCAGCACTTTAGGGACAGCTGAAGCTTTCTTT.

V usage is TRBV5-1 and J usage is TRBJ2-7; possibly TRBD1 for D (6 bases). The CDR3 sequence is 16 residues long. V lost 0 bases and J 1 base, leaving 14 bases between the germline ends. Germline CDR1 and CDR2: SGHRS and YFSETQ. The CDR3 DNA follows: TGCGCCAGCAGCTTGGGTCCTGGGGGCGGATCCTACGAGCAGTACTTC. It codes for CASSLGPGGGSYEQYF.

This clone is a singleton in its sample. The chain recombines TRBV2 with TRBJ1-1; no reliable D call. V lost 6 bases, J lost 5 bases, and 13 bases lay in between. CDR1 SNHLY and CDR2 FYNNEI come from the germline V gene. The CDR3 loop spans 13 amino acids. The CDR3 DNA reads TGTGCCAGCAGGTCGGGGATAGGAACTGAAGCTTTCTTT. It yields the protein CASRSGIGTEAFF.

The chain links TRBV20-1 to TRBJ2-1, with 7 bases matching TRBD2. CDR1 and CDR2 (germline): DFQATT, SNEGSKA (reference sequence). CDR3 length: 16 residues. V was pared by 3 bases and J by 0 bases, with 8 bases of the junction left unmatched. The CDR3 nucleotides are TGCAGTGCTAGTGGAGGGAGGGATCTCTCCTACAATGAGCAGTTCTTC. Translation gives CSASGGRDLSYNEQFF.

The CDR3 DNA reads as TGTGCCAGCAGCCGGACAGGGGTCACTGAAGCTTTCTTT. This encodes CASSRTGVTEAFF. The rearrangement links TRBV14 to TRBJ1-1; 9 bases fit TRBD1. The V segment lost 4 bases and the J segment 4 bases; nucleotides outside the gene matches: 1. Germline CDR1 is SGHDN and CDR2 is FVKESK. This CDR3 is built from 13 residues.

The DNA for the CDR3 is TGTGCCAGCAGTGAAATGGTCAGGGAAGCTTTCTTT. As protein: CASSEMVREAFF. J is TRBJ1-1 and V is TRBV2; D is unresolved. V shed 2 bases and J shed 8 bases, with 9 bases lying between them. CDR1 SNHLY and CDR2 FYNNEI come from the germline V gene. This CDR3 is built from 12 residues.

The sample holds one count of this clone. The chain carries TRBV5-6 and TRBJ2-7; no clear D. V lost 4 bases and J 0 bases, leaving 11 bases between the germline ends. Germline loops: CDR1 SGHDT, CDR2 YYEEEE. The CDR3 is 14 amino acids. The CDR3 spells CASSPTGSSYEQYF. Written as DNA, the CDR3 is TGTGCCAGCAGCCCCACCGGTAGCTCCTACGAGCAGTACTTC. Using reference TRBV5-6 and TRBJ2-7 for the parts outside the CDR3, the full variable domain is DAGVTQSPTHLIKTRGQQVTLRCSPKSGHDTVSWYQQALGQGPQFIFQYYEEEERQRGNFPDRFSGHQFPNYSSELNVNALLLGDSALYLCASSPTGSSYEQYFGPGTRLTVT.

This clone was observed once. The chain links TRBV19 to TRBJ1-1; 8 positions match TRBD1. Trimming at V came to 6 bases and at J to 5 bases, leaving 14 bases not matched to a gene. Germline lookup yields CDR1 LNHDA and CDR2 SQIVND (reference sequence). CDR3 length equals 16 residues. The CDR3: CASSPRGGQGGTEAFF. The DNA of the CDR3 is TGTGCCAGTAGCCCTAGAGGTGGACAGGGAGGGACTGAAGCTTTCTTT.

V gene TRBV12-3 or TRBV12-4 combines with J gene TRBJ1-3; the D is unclear. The CDR3 sequence is 13 residues long. Trimming stripped 5 bases from V and 15 bases from J, with 20 bases between. CDR3 DNA sequence: TGTGCCAGCAGTCCAAATCTACAGTCCTCACGATATTTT. Protein sequence: CASSPNLQSSRYF.

CDR3 in amino acids: CASSQGDRENYGYTF. CDR3 in DNA: TGCGCCAGCAGCCAAGGAGACAGGGAAAACTATGGCTACACCTTC. V gene TRBV4-3 combines with J gene TRBJ1-2; TRBD1 matches 7 bases. The germline CDR1 and CDR2 sequences are LGHNA and YSLEER. This CDR3 has 15 residues. Trimming removed 1 base from V and 2 bases from J; junction bases left unmatched: 4.

There are a few counts of this clone. The J gene is TRBJ1-1, the V gene TRBV2; D is unresolved. The CDR3 extends over 15 amino acids. Trimming stripped 3 bases from V and 2 bases from J, with 13 bases between. Germline assignment: CDR1 SNHLY and CDR2 FYNNEI. The CDR3 bases are TGTGCCAGCAGTGACCCCGAGGTTTCCAACACTGAAGCTTTCTTT. Translation gives CASSDPEVSNTEAFF.

This clone was counted between two and nine times. CDR3 residues: CASKHGGGRSNTGELFF. The CDR3 nucleotides are TGTGCCAGTAAGCATGGGGGAGGGAGATCGAACACCGGGGAGCTGTTTTTT. V is TRBV19 and J is TRBJ2-2; the match to TRBD2 covers 7 bases. In germline, CDR1 is LNHDA, CDR2 SQIVND (reference sequence). V was pared by 7 bases and J by 0 bases, with 11 bases of the junction left unmatched. The CDR3 covers 17 residues.

In its sample, this clone was seen once. The chain is built from TRBV11-3 and TRBJ1-1, with TRBD1 as a possible D gene (6 bases). The CDR3 is 15 amino acids. Trimming stripped 2 bases from V and 1 base from J, with 11 bases between. Per the germline V gene, CDR1 is SGHNT and CDR2 is YENEEA. CDR3 sequence (DNA): TGTGCCAGCAGCTTAACCGGGACACCGAACACTGAAGCTTTCTTT. Translating it yields CASSLTGTPNTEAFF.

The chain has TRBV19 and TRBJ1-2; maybe TRBD1 (6 bases). Trimming left V 5 bases short and J 8 bases short, with 18 bases between. The germline gives CDR1 LNHDA, CDR2 SQIVND (reference sequence). This CDR3 has 14 amino acids. The CDR3 bases are TGTGCCAGTAGTGCCGGGGGGCTGGCTGGAGGCTACACCTTC. This encodes CASSAGGLAGGYTF.

This sequence joins TRBV18 and TRBJ2-2; D might be TRBD1 (6 bases). V lost 1 base and J 3 bases, leaving 12 bases between the germline ends. Germline loops: CDR1 KGHSH, CDR2 LQKENI. The CDR3 is made up of 16 amino acids. The CDR3 nucleotides read TGTGCCAGCTCACCACGCACAGGGTCCCACACCGGGGAGCTGTTTTTT. This translates into CASSPRTGSHTGELFF.

This rearrangement joins TRBV5-1 to TRBJ2-6; D is unresolved. CDR3 length: 15 amino acids. Germline CDR1 SGHRS, CDR2 YFSETQ. Trimming cost V 4 bases and J 0 bases, with 8 bases left between them. CDR3 nucleotide sequence: TGCGCCAGCAGCACACAGAGCTCTGGGGCCAACGTCCTGACTTTC. Translation: CASSTQSSGANVLTF.

The J gene is TRBJ2-5, the V gene TRBV12-5; the D gene is possibly TRBD1 (6 bases). The CDR3 has 13 residues. Looked up from germline, CDR1 is LGHNT and CDR2 is FRNRAP. Trimming pared 1 base from V and 7 bases from J, leaving 10 bases between. The CDR3 here is CASGLDRARTQYF. In DNA, the CDR3 is TGTGCTAGTGGTTTGGACAGGGCTCGGACCCAGTACTTC.

The chain combines TRBV7-9 with TRBJ1-1; 8 bases are shared with TRBD1. Germline values: CDR1 SEHNR, CDR2 FQNEAQ (reference sequence). Trimming removed 5 bases from V and 4 bases from J; junction bases left unmatched: 3. The CDR3 contains 13 residues. The chain's CDR3 is CASSLQGATEAFF. Written as DNA, the CDR3 is TGTGCCAGCAGCCTCCAGGGGGCCACTGAAGCTTTCTTT.

V gene TRBV6-5 combines with J gene TRBJ2-2; a weak D match, TRBD1 (6 bases). Looked up from germline, CDR1 is MNHEY and CDR2 is SVGAGI. This CDR3 has 13 amino acids. V lost 6 bases, J lost 5 bases, and 10 bases lay in between. CDR3 bases: TGTGCCAGCAGACAACAGGGTACCGGGGAGCTGTTTTTT. It is translated as CASRQQGTGELFF.

This clone occurred a few times. The V gene is TRBV4-1, the J gene TRBJ2-3; D might be TRBD2 (7 bases). The germline V gene encodes CDR1 MGHRA and CDR2 YSYEKL. CDR3 length: 17 amino acids. V was pared by 4 bases and J by 2 bases, with 19 bases between. The CDR3 loop is CASSLKSGGGSTDTQYF. The DNA for the CDR3 is TGCGCCAGCAGCCTAAAGTCGGGGGGCGGGTCCACAGATACGCAGTATTTT.

This clone appeared a few times. This chain uses TRBV30 with TRBJ1-2, with D hard to call. The CDR3 runs 16 residues. The V end lost 0 bases, the J end lost 1 base, and 15 bases lay between the germline ends. The germline V gene encodes CDR1 GTSNPN and CDR2 SVGIG (reference sequence). CDR3 in amino acids: CAWSVGSVTFNYGYTF. CDR3 nucleotides: TGTGCCTGGAGTGTTGGTTCCGTTACTTTTAACTATGGCTACACCTTC.

The sample holds a few counts of this clone. The chain joins TRBV30 to TRBJ1-5, with 12 bases lining up with TRBD1. The length of the CDR3 is 16 residues. Germline-derived CDR1 and CDR2 are GTSNPN and SVGIG (reference sequence). V was clipped by 0 bases and J by 5 bases; unmatched bases: 5. Here the CDR3 reads CAWSVQGTGGYQPQHF. CDR3 coding DNA: TGTGCCTGGAGTGTACAGGGGACAGGGGGCTATCAGCCCCAGCATTTT. The full variable domain, completed using reference TRBV30 and TRBJ1-5, is SQTIHQWPATLVQPVGSPLSLECTVEGTSNPNLYWYRQAAGRGLQLLFYSVGIGQISSEVPQNLSASRPQDRQFILSSKKLLLSDSGFYLCAWSVQGTGGYQPQHFGDGTRLSIL.

The chain combines TRBV7-3 with TRBJ1-6; TRBD1 matches 9 bases. The CDR3 totals 14 residues. Germline V CDR1 and CDR2: SGHTA, FQGTGA. J was trimmed by 9 bases and V by 3 bases; bases with no gene match: 3. The CDR3 coding sequence is TGTGCCAGCAGCTTGGGACAGGGACCTTCACCCCTCCACTTT. This gives the protein CASSLGQGPSPLHF.

This clone was observed once. V gene TRBV5-5 combines with J gene TRBJ1-5, with 7 bases matching TRBD1. The V gene end was trimmed by 6 bases and the J gene end by 4 bases; junction bases not matched to a gene: 16. This CDR3 has 17 residues. Germline V gives CDR1 SGHKS, CDR2 YYEKEE (reference sequence). CDR3 sequence (DNA): TGTGCCAGCAACCCGAGCGGACAGGCTAACACGAATCAGCCCCAGCATTTT. Translated: CASNPSGQANTNQPQHF.

This chain joins TRBV7-6 and TRBJ2-4, with D perhaps matching TRBD2 (7 bases). This CDR3 is 18 amino acids long. Trimming cost V 1 base and J 5 bases, with 21 bases left between them. Per germline, CDR1 SGHVS and CDR2 FNYEAQ. The CDR3 reads CASSLVGGSGEPENIQYF. The CDR3 coding sequence is TGTGCCAGCAGCTTAGTAGGGGGGAGCGGGGAGCCCGAAAACATTCAGTACTTC. The complete variable domain, with remaining parts taken from reference TRBV7-6 and TRBJ2-4, reads GAGVSQSPRYKVTKRGQDVALRCDPISGHVSLYWYRQALGQGPEFLTYFNYEAQQDKSGLPNDRFSAERPEGSISTLTIQRTEQRDSAMYRCASSLVGGSGEPENIQYFGAGTRLSVL.

The chain employs TRBV24-1 and TRBJ2-1; D perhaps matches TRBD2 (7 bases). Germline CDR1 KGHDR, CDR2 SFDVKD. V was pared by 0 bases and J by 8 bases, with 16 bases between. CDR3 length: 16 residues. The CDR3 DNA is TGTGCCACCAGTGATTTGTGGAGGGGGGGCCCCGATGAGCAGTTCTTC. Translating it yields CATSDLWRGGPDEQFF.

This sequence joins TRBV7-3 and TRBJ1-2; possible D gene TRBD1, 5 bases. Trimming stripped 1 base from V and 4 bases from J, with 10 bases between. The CDR3 contains 14 residues. Germline CDR1 and CDR2: SGHTA and FQGTGA. In nucleotides, the CDR3 is TGTGCCAGCAGCTTAAACGGTCAGGGCTATGGCTACACCTTC. It encodes CASSLNGQGYGYTF.

J is TRBJ2-1 and V is TRBV7-3; 7 nucleotides line up with TRBD2. The V gene's germline CDR1 is SGHTA and CDR2 FQGTGA. The CDR3 is 15 residues long. Losses at the gene ends were 5 bases for V and 6 bases for J; bases not matched to a gene: 10. CDR3: CASSRAGLAGNEQFF. The CDR3 DNA sequence: TGTGCCAGCAGCCGAGCGGGGCTAGCAGGCAATGAGCAGTTCTTC. The whole variable domain, remainder taken from reference TRBV7-3 and TRBJ2-1, is GAGVSQTPSNKVTEKGKYVELRCDPISGHTALYWYRQSLGQGPEFLIYFQGTGAADDSGLPNDRFFAVRPEGSVSTLKIQRTERGDSAVYLCASSRAGLAGNEQFFGPGTRLTVL.